This T cell receptor beta chain was documented in a study of regulatory T cells in long-lasting Graves disease. Assembly of TCR beta libraries relied on iRepertoire HTBI primers together with Arm-PCR of CDR3 regions. MiXCR, run by TCRdb on the multiplex PCR reads, gives a single entry per CDR3 protein. Of about 660,000 distinct CDR3 sequences in the sample, about 32% were seen once. Time point reported: persistent/refractory GD, antithyroid drugs over 5 years with positive TRAb. Extracted PBMC RNA gave rise to the TCR library. Germline CDR1 and CDR2: DFQATT and SNEGSKA (reference sequence). V dropped 4 bases and J dropped 9; count of bases not matched to a gene: 13. This CDR3 has 15 residues. This clonotype was seen more than once but under ten times.

This material consisted of peripheral blood mononuclear cells (PBMCs), taken when the disease was refractory, from a patient treated with antithyroid drugs. The chain recombines TRBV20-1 with TRBJ1-5; 9 positions agree with TRBD1. This clonotype originated in a female donor with Graves disease. The CDR3 DNA follows: TGCAGTGCTACCAGGACAGGGGTGAATTTTGGGCCCCAGCATTTT. It yields the protein CSATRTGVNFGPQHF.